The entry that follows covers one TCR beta chain sequence. Its antigen remains unknown. The CDR3 runs 15 residues. With 5 bases removed from V and 7 bases from J, the gap between germline ends came to 18 bases. CDR1 and CDR2 from the germline V gene are MDHEN and SYDVKM. This sample was taken from a study of blood T cells in healthy people across ages. Study-wide points: Unknown CMV status may confound age-related changes in expanded clones.

The use of a sample-barcoded 5' primer and a J-beta primer mix characterized a second PCR of roughly 6 to 11 cycles. Each CDR3 protein gets one entry after TCRdb re-called the 5' RACE reads with MiXCR. The sample holds 500,000 to 550,000 distinct CDR3 sequences, nearly 25% seen once. The data also belong to a second study, concerning T cells of mothers and their children. That source adds: Some 2.7 million TCR beta reads per child versus over 8 million per mother. Related mother and child pairs showed slightly greater overlap (not significant) than unrelated pairs did.

Sequenced: blood. This chain joins TRBV28 and TRBJ2-1; perhaps TRBD2 as D (6 bases). This clonotype originated in a boy aged 5-17 years in good health. CDR3 in amino acids: CASSRPSVGRNEQFF. In DNA, the CDR3 is TGTGCCAGCAGTCGGCCTAGCGTTGGGAGGAATGAGCAGTTCTTC.